The next 32 T cell receptor beta chains were all read from a single sample in a study of control samples from healthy donors and cancer patients. The repertoire was sequenced with immunoSEQ multiplex PCR; TCRdb's copy has only in-frame clones and lacks some. The sample has about 44,000 clones; around 87% are singletons. The source material was PBMCs. The receptors were gathered from a woman aged 55-69 years with lung cancer.

The chain combines TRBV7-9 with TRBJ1-2, with D possibly being TRBD1 (5 bases). This CDR3 comprises 14 residues. The germline CDR1 and CDR2 sequences are SEHNR and FQNEAQ (reference sequence). Trimming shortened V by 1 base and J by 8 bases, and 14 bases separated the two germline ends. The DNA of the CDR3 is TGTGCCAGCAGCTTAGACTCAGGGTCGGAGGGCTACACCTTC. Translated, it gives CASSLDSGSEGYTF.

This clone was observed a few times. The V call is TRBV4-1, the J call TRBJ1-5; 7 bases are shared with TRBD1. The CDR3 length is 15 residues. Germline V gives CDR1 MGHRA, CDR2 YSYEKL. The junction had 10 bases not matched to a gene; V was cut back by 4 bases and J by 7 bases. CDR3 in amino acids: CASSPARQGGQPQHF. The CDR3 nucleotides read TGCGCCAGCAGCCCAGCTCGACAGGGCGGGCAGCCCCAGCATTTT.

The chain has TRBV6-5 and TRBJ2-3; possibly TRBD2 for D (6 bases). Per germline, CDR1 MNHEY and CDR2 SVGAGI. The CDR3 length is 13 residues. Trimming took off 7 bases at V and 2 bases at J, with 10 bases between the two ends. The CDR3 loop is CASTGGTTDTQYF. The CDR3 coding sequence is TGTGCCAGCACTGGGGGGACCACAGATACGCAGTATTTT.

The CDR3 region is CASSQGNSYEQYF. Here the CDR3 DNA reads TGTGCCAGCAGCCAAGGGAACTCCTACGAGCAGTACTTC. V and J are TRBV3-1 (or the pseudogene TRBV3-2) and TRBJ2-7; D ambiguous. Germline CDR1 is LGHDT and CDR2 is YNNKEL (reference sequence). CDR3 length: 13 amino acids. Trimming left V 1 base short and J 0 bases short, with 4 bases between.

The chain recombines TRBV5-1 with TRBJ2-7, with 7 positions matching TRBD1. Trimming removed 5 bases from V and 3 bases from J; junction bases left unmatched: 5. The CDR3 spans 13 residues. Germline V gene data show CDR1 as SGHRS and CDR2 as YFSETQ. CDR3 in DNA: TGCGCCAGCAGTGTTGGGGACAGCTACGAGCAGTACTTC. Its translation: CASSVGDSYEQYF.

The chain uses TRBV11-2 and TRBJ2-3; D gene unclear. V was clipped by 2 bases and J by 0 bases, with 9 bases between them. CDR1 and CDR2 (germline): SGHAT, FQNNGV. The CDR3 is 15 residues long. The CDR3 coding sequence is TGTGCCAGCAGCTTACTTTGGTCGAGCACAGATACGCAGTATTTT. Amino acid sequence: CASSLLWSSTDTQYF.

This chain uses TRBV7-2 with TRBJ2-7, with D perhaps matching TRBD2 (5 bases). V was cut by 5 bases and J by 5 bases, with 16 bases left in between. Germline values: CDR1 SGHTA, CDR2 FQGNSA. The CDR3 is made up of 14 amino acids. DNA for the CDR3: TGTGCCAGCAGCCCTCGGGGAAGTAACCACGAGCAGTACTTC. This encodes CASSPRGSNHEQYF.

V usage is TRBV11-2 and J usage is TRBJ1-5; 7 nucleotides align to TRBD1. CDR1 and CDR2 from the germline V gene are SGHAT and FQNNGV. This CDR3 has 14 amino acids. Losses at the gene ends were 5 bases for V and 0 bases for J; bases not matched to a gene: 1. The CDR3 sequence: CASSRQGSNQPQHF. DNA of the CDR3: TGTGCCAGCAGCAGACAGGGTAGCAATCAGCCCCAGCATTTT.

The rearrangement joins TRBV28 to TRBJ2-7, with D possibly matching TRBD2 (6 bases). Germline-derived CDR1 and CDR2 are MDHEN and SYDVKM. This CDR3 comprises 12 residues. V lost 2 bases and J lost 7, with 9 bases in between. CDR3 residues: CASSLGAGEQYF. The CDR3 DNA sequence: TGTGCCAGCAGTTTAGGGGCGGGGGAGCAGTACTTC. Using reference TRBV28 and TRBJ2-7 for the parts outside the CDR3, the full variable domain is DVKVTQSSRYLVKRTGEKVFLECVQDMDHENMFWYRQDPGLGLRLIYFSYDVKMKEKGDIPEGYSVSREKKERFSLILESASTNQTSMYLCASSLGAGEQYFGPGTRLTVT.

This chain uses TRBV6-5 with TRBJ2-1, with 9 bases matching TRBD1. V shed 8 bases and J 4 bases; nucleotides not matched to a gene: 6. CDR1 is MNHEY, CDR2 SVGAGI, per germline. The CDR3 extends over 14 amino acids. CDR3 sequence: CASLRGQGYNEQFF. The CDR3 DNA reads TGTGCCAGCTTGAGGGGACAGGGATACAATGAGCAGTTCTTC.

The rearrangement links TRBV2 to TRBJ1-1, with 12 bases that match TRBD1. V trimming: 4 bases; J trimming: 0 bases; junction bases outside the gene matches: 18. The CDR3 has 21 residues. Germline V gives CDR1 SNHLY, CDR2 FYNNEI. The CDR3 is CASSGPWGTGGPKLMNTEAFF. CDR3 bases: TGTGCCAGCAGTGGTCCCTGGGGGACAGGGGGCCCCAAGCTGATGAACACTGAAGCTTTCTTT.

This sequence joins TRBV7-9 and TRBJ1-1, with D possibly matching TRBD1 (6 bases). The CDR3 extends over 14 amino acids. Germline loops: CDR1 SEHNR, CDR2 FQNEAQ (reference sequence). V dropped 1 base and J dropped 9 bases, with 15 bases sitting between them. CDR3 sequence: CASSLGDRTLQAFF. As DNA, the CDR3 is TGTGCCAGCAGCTTAGGAGACAGGACCTTACAAGCTTTCTTT.

This clone was counted a few times. CDR3 region: CASSDGTATRGYGYTF. The DNA for the CDR3 is TGCGCCAGCAGTGATGGGACAGCGACCAGGGGGTATGGCTACACCTTC. The chain is built from TRBV10-1 and TRBJ1-2, with 7 positions matching TRBD1. The CDR3 runs 16 residues. After removal of 3 bases from V and 5 bases from J, the junction contained 12 bases not matched to a gene. The V gene's germline CDR1 is WNHNN and CDR2 SYGVQD (reference sequence).

The chain couples TRBV11-3 to TRBJ2-5, with D possibly TRBD1 on 6 matching bases. In germline, CDR1 is SGHNT, CDR2 YENEEA. CDR3 length equals 16 residues. The ends were cut back, 0 bases at V and 1 base at J, with 12 bases in the middle. The CDR3 nucleotides read TGTGCCAGCAGCTTAGACTATACAGGGCTCCAAGAGACCCAGTACTTC. Protein: CASSLDYTGLQETQYF.

The CDR3 region is CSVETFDEQYF. The CDR3 region has the DNA TGCAGCGTTGAGACCTTTGACGAGCAGTACTTC. V and J are TRBV29-1 and TRBJ2-7; D ambiguous. V lost 3 bases and J 5 bases, leaving 8 bases between the germline ends. There are 11 residues in the CDR3. The germline V gene encodes CDR1 SQVTM and CDR2 ANQGSEA.

In this sample, this clone turned up a few times. J is TRBJ2-2 and V is TRBV7-2; no clear D gene. The CDR3 is 15 amino acids. Trimming removed 2 bases from V and 2 bases from J, with 9 bases in between. Per the germline V gene, CDR1 is SGHTA and CDR2 is FQGNSA. The CDR3 is CASSLTAVNTGELFF. CDR3 sequence (DNA): TGTGCCAGCAGCTTAACGGCAGTTAACACCGGGGAGCTGTTTTTT.

The chain carries TRBV9 and TRBJ2-7, with TRBD2 matching over 8 bases. Germline V CDR1 and CDR2: SGDLS, YYNGEE. V shed 0 bases, J shed 2 bases, and the junction held 4 bases outside the gene matches. This CDR3 is built from 15 residues. The CDR3 region has the DNA TGTGCCAGCAGCGTAGGACTAGCGAATACCTACGAGCAGTACTTC. Encoded protein: CASSVGLANTYEQYF.

J is TRBJ2-1 and V is TRBV9; 13 bases fit TRBD2. The germline CDR1 and CDR2 sequences are SGDLS and YYNGEE. The V segment lost 4 bases and the J segment 12 bases; nucleotides outside the gene matches: 7. This CDR3 contains 14 residues. CDR3 amino acids: CASSPGLAGLLQFF. For the CDR3, the DNA is TGTGCCAGCAGCCCGGGACTAGCGGGACTTTTGCAGTTCTTC.

In this sample, this clone turned up once. The V call is TRBV11-2, the J call TRBJ2-1; D uncertain. Germline CDR1 reads SGHAT; CDR2 reads FQNNGV. Trimming cost V 4 bases and J 1 base, with 20 bases left between them. The CDR3 is 18 amino acids. The CDR3 protein is CASSSTFHRPSSYNEQFF. In DNA form, the CDR3 reads TGTGCCAGCAGCTCTACCTTTCATAGACCGTCGTCCTACAATGAGCAGTTCTTC.

The rearrangement joins TRBV9 to TRBJ2-7; TRBD1 or TRBD2 may be the D gene (5 bases each). Germline assignment: CDR1 SGDLS and CDR2 YYNGEE. CDR3 length equals 14 residues. V was cut by 3 bases and J by 3 bases, with 13 bases left in between. CDR3 DNA: TGTGCCAGCAGCGGAGACAGCGAGGGCTACGAGCAGTACTTC. Translation gives CASSGDSEGYEQYF.

This clone was observed a handful of times. V gene TRBV4-1 combines with J gene TRBJ2-7; D call uncertain. Germline CDR1 and CDR2: MGHRA and YSYEKL. The V gene lost 4 bases and the J gene lost 5 bases, with 15 bases spanning the gap. The CDR3 extends over 14 amino acids. This CDR3 is CASSPEVVGDEQYF. The CDR3, as DNA: TGCGCCAGCAGCCCAGAGGTGGTTGGTGACGAGCAGTACTTC.

The V gene is TRBV28, the J gene TRBJ1-2; a weak D match, TRBD1 (6 bases). Germline V lookup: CDR1 MDHEN, CDR2 SYDVKM. Trimming removed 6 bases from V and 4 bases from J, with 9 bases in between. The CDR3 sequence is 12 residues long. CDR3 DNA: TGTGCCAGCAGGGGACAACTCTATGGCTACACCTTC. Encoded protein: CASRGQLYGYTF.

V is TRBV24-1 and J is TRBJ2-2; D possibly corresponds to TRBD2 (6 bases). The CDR3 is made up of 16 amino acids. V lost 0 bases, J lost 5 bases, and 12 bases lay in between. From germline, CDR1 is KGHDR and CDR2 SFDVKD. The CDR3 spells CATSDLTGVGTGELFF. CDR3 sequence (DNA): TGTGCCACCAGTGATTTGACGGGAGTTGGTACCGGGGAGCTGTTTTTT.

The genes are TRBV5-1 and TRBJ2-7; 9 positions match TRBD2. V lost 2 bases and J lost 1; bases outside the gene matches: 10. The CDR3 totals 17 residues. CDR1 is SGHRS, CDR2 YFSETQ, per germline. The CDR3 coding sequence is TGCGCCAGCAGCTTCGAAAAGCGGGAGGCCGTATCCTACGAGCAGTACTTC. Encoded protein: CASSFEKREAVSYEQYF.

The chain combines TRBV7-2 with TRBJ2-5; D is uncertain. The CDR3 is 11 residues long. Trimming took off 8 bases at V and 5 bases at J, with 9 bases between the two ends. The germline CDR1 and CDR2 sequences are SGHTA and FQGNSA. The CDR3 DNA reads TGTGCCAGCGCCACCGGGGAGACCCAGTACTTC. Protein: CASATGETQYF.

The rearrangement joins TRBV7-9 to TRBJ2-1; maybe TRBD2 (6 bases). The CDR3 length is 15 residues. V lost 0 bases, J lost 2 bases, and 8 bases lay in between. Germline CDR1 SEHNR, CDR2 FQNEAQ (reference sequence). The CDR3 DNA follows: TGTGCCAGCAGCTTAGCTCAGCGGGCCTACAATGAGCAGTTCTTC. Encoded protein: CASSLAQRAYNEQFF.

This clone was observed a handful of times. The gene calls are TRBV28 and TRBJ2-5, with 8 bases aligning to TRBD1. Germline loops: CDR1 MDHEN, CDR2 SYDVKM. The CDR3 is 15 amino acids. The junction had 8 bases not matched to a gene; V was cut back by 3 bases and J by 5 bases. The CDR3 DNA follows: TGTGCCAGCAGTTTTGGGGCAGGGGGCAGGGAGACCCAGTACTTC. This encodes CASSFGAGGRETQYF.

The V call is TRBV6-5, the J call TRBJ1-6; D ambiguous. The CDR3 sequence is 16 residues long. CDR1 is MNHEY, CDR2 SVGAGI, per germline. V was shortened by 0 bases and J by 3 bases, with 9 bases between the two germline ends. The CDR3 loop reads CASSYSTRDYNSPLHF. The CDR3 DNA is TGTGCCAGCAGTTACTCGACTCGGGACTATAATTCACCCCTCCACTTT.

A few counts support this clone. This chain joins TRBV28 and TRBJ2-1, with a weak D call TRBD1 (5 bases). The V end lost 0 bases, the J end lost 2 bases, and 5 bases lay between the germline ends. This CDR3 is 14 amino acids long. Germline-derived CDR1 and CDR2 are MDHEN and SYDVKM. The CDR3 nucleotides are TGTGCCAGCAGTTTATGGGACACCTACAATGAGCAGTTCTTC. Amino acids: CASSLWDTYNEQFF.

This sequence joins TRBV6-5 and TRBJ2-7; D gene unclear. CDR3 length: 11 residues. Germline-derived CDR1 and CDR2 are MNHEY and SVGAGI. Trimming took 3 bases from V and 5 from J, leaving 5 bases between them. CDR3 loop: CASSYSHEQYF. The CDR3 DNA follows: TGTGCCAGCAGTTATTCCCACGAGCAGTACTTC.

This sequence joins TRBV6-6 and TRBJ1-2; D perhaps matches TRBD1 (5 bases). V was cut by 9 bases and J by 5 bases, with 16 bases left in between. There are 13 residues in the CDR3. The germline V gene encodes CDR1 MNHNY and CDR2 SVGAGI (reference sequence). CDR3 sequence reads: CASAPDRRYGYTF. The CDR3 region has the DNA TGTGCCAGTGCCCCCGACAGAAGATATGGCTACACCTTC.

V is TRBV4-1 and J is TRBJ2-7, with 11 nucleotides matching TRBD1. The CDR3 runs 14 residues. Germline trimming cut 1 base from V and 5 bases from J; bases unmatched to any gene: 1. Germline CDR1 reads MGHRA; CDR2 reads YSYEKL. This chain's CDR3 is CASSQGTGGNEQYF. The CDR3 region has the DNA TGCGCCAGCAGCCAAGGGACAGGGGGCAACGAGCAGTACTTC.